A single sample is the source of the 15 T cell receptor beta chains below, sequenced in a study of blood T cell repertoires in COVID-19. The protocol was immunoSEQ multiplex PCR, while the TCRdb copy is restricted to in-frame clones and leaves out a portion. Among hundreds of thousands of clones listed, under 95% were seen once. Material for sequencing was PBMCs or T cells enriched from blood (not recorded which). The receptor set was obtained from a woman younger than 30 who had recovered from COVID-19.

V and J are TRBV27 and TRBJ1-6; 9 bases line up with TRBD1. Losses at the gene ends were 0 bases for V and 3 bases for J; bases not matched to a gene: 3. CDR1 and CDR2 (germline): MNHEY, SMNVEV (reference sequence). This CDR3 contains 17 residues. As DNA, the CDR3 is TGTGCCAGCAGTTTATCAGGGGGACAGGGCTATAATTCACCCCTCCACTTT. This encodes CASSLSGGQGYNSPLHF.

Turning to this clone: The sample carries other DNA sequences with the same CDR3. V usage is TRBV18 and J usage is TRBJ1-1; possible D gene TRBD1, 5 bases. Germline loops: CDR1 KGHSH, CDR2 LQKENI. CDR3 length: 13 amino acids. Trimming removed 3 bases at V and 4 bases at J, with 9 bases between. CDR3 residues: CASSPQGSTEAFF. The CDR3 bases are TGTGCCAGCTCACCGCAGGGATCCACTGAAGCTTTCTTT. Filled out from reference TRBV18 and TRBJ1-1, the complete variable domain reads NAGVMQNPRHLVRRRGQEARLRCSPMKGHSHVYWYRQLPEEGLKFMVYLQKENIIDESGMPKERFSAEFPKEGPSILRIQQVVRGDSAAYFCASSPQGSTEAFFGQGTRLTVV.

CDR3 loop: CASSRGTENTEAFF. CDR3 nucleotide sequence: TGCGCCAGCAGCCGAGGGACAGAGAACACTGAAGCTTTCTTT. This rearrangement joins TRBV5-1 to TRBJ1-1, with 7 bases lining up with TRBD1. The CDR3 totals 14 residues. The germline V gene has CDR1 SGHRS and CDR2 YFSETQ. J gave up 1 base and V 4 bases, and 4 bases lay outside the gene matches.

The V and J genes are TRBV5-1 and TRBJ2-7, with 9 bases identical to TRBD2. The CDR3 covers 13 residues. Looked up from germline, CDR1 is SGHRS and CDR2 is YFSETQ. Trimming cost V 5 bases and J 6 bases; bases outside gene matches: 6. As DNA, the CDR3 is TGCGCCAGCAGAGTAGCGGGAGCCCCCGAGCAGTACTTC. Its protein product is CASRVAGAPEQYF. The variable domain in full, with the rest retrieved from reference TRBV5-1 and TRBJ2-7, is KAGVTQTPRYLIKTRGQQVTLSCSPISGHRSVSWYQQTPGQGLQFLFEYFSETQRNKGNFPGRFSGRQFSNSRSEMNVSTLELGDSALYLCASRVAGAPEQYFGPGTRLTVT.

V gene TRBV6-6 combines with J gene TRBJ1-2; the match to TRBD1 covers 7 bases. V lost 8 bases, J lost 6 bases, and 12 bases stayed unmatched. The CDR3 covers 14 residues. Germline CDR1 and CDR2: MNHNY and SVGAGI (reference sequence). In DNA, the CDR3 is TGTGCCAGCGGGACAGACAGGGTAGTCCATGGCTACACCTTC. Encoded protein: CASGTDRVVHGYTF.

J is TRBJ1-2 and V is TRBV27; D gene uncertain. The V end was cut by 5 bases, the J end by 7 bases, with 11 bases between. The germline V gene encodes CDR1 MNHEY and CDR2 SMNVEV (reference sequence). The CDR3 consists of 12 residues. CDR3 loop: CASSTQTSGYTF. CDR3 nucleotide sequence: TGTGCCAGCAGTACCCAAACGAGTGGCTACACCTTC.

The rearrangement links TRBV6-5 to TRBJ1-1; D remains unclear. Trimming took 4 bases from V and 10 from J, leaving 13 bases between them. The germline gives CDR1 MNHEY, CDR2 SVGAGI. This CDR3 comprises 12 residues. This chain's CDR3 is CASSLRGNSAFF. The CDR3, as DNA: TGTGCCAGCAGTTTACGGGGAAATTCAGCTTTCTTT.

In this sample, this clone turned up once. The chain uses TRBV5-4 and TRBJ1-4; a weak D match, TRBD1 (5 bases). The V end was cut by 1 base, the J end by 6 bases, with 10 bases between. Looked up from germline, CDR1 is SGHNT and CDR2 is YYREEE (reference sequence). The CDR3 sequence is 14 residues long. The CDR3 sequence is CASSLPGLDEKLFF. CDR3 DNA sequence: TGTGCCAGCAGCTTGCCAGGGTTGGATGAAAAACTGTTTTTT. The variable domain in full, completed from reference TRBV5-4 and TRBJ1-4, reads ETGVTQSPTHLIKTRGQQVTLRCSSQSGHNTVSWYQQALGQGPQFIFQYYREEENGRGNFPPRFSGLQFPNYSSELNVNALELDDSALYLCASSLPGLDEKLFFGSGTQLSVL.

The V gene is TRBV7-4, the J gene TRBJ2-5; D is uncertain. The V and J ends lost 5 bases and 4 bases respectively, with 23 bases between them. Germline V gene sequence: CDR1 SGHVT, CDR2 SQSDAQ. The CDR3 totals 17 residues. CDR3 nucleotide sequence: TGTGCCAGCAGCCCCTTCGTCCCCACCCTGAGTACAGAGACCCAGTACTTC. Translating it yields CASSPFVPTLSTETQYF.

This clone was counted a few times. The rearrangement joins TRBV6-1 to TRBJ1-6; the D gene is possibly TRBD1 (5 bases). The V end was cut by 3 bases, the J end by 9 bases, with 15 bases between. The germline V gene has CDR1 MNHNS and CDR2 SASEGT. This CDR3 is 15 amino acids long. The CDR3 bases are TGTGCCAGCAGTGATGCCGACAGCAGGATTTCACCCCTCCACTTT. Translated: CASSDADSRISPLHF.

The V gene is TRBV7-2, the J gene TRBJ1-1, with a weak D call TRBD1 (5 bases). V lost 1 base to trimming and J lost 4 bases, with 13 bases between them. Germline V gene lookup returns CDR1 SGHTA and CDR2 FQGNSA. CDR3 length: 15 amino acids. The CDR3 protein is CASSLVGGASTEAFF. The CDR3 region has the DNA TGTGCCAGCAGCTTAGTGGGGGGAGCTTCCACTGAAGCTTTCTTT. Together with reference TRBV7-2 and TRBJ1-1, the CDR3 gives the full variable domain: GAGVSQSPSNKVTEKGKDVELRCDPISGHTALYWYRQSLGQGLEFLIYFQGNSAPDKSGLPSDRFSAERTGGSVSTLTIQRTQQEDSAVYLCASSLVGGASTEAFFGQGTRLTVV.

V usage is TRBV28 and J usage is TRBJ1-2, with D uncertain. The germline V and J ends were trimmed by 7 bases and 10 bases, with 19 bases remaining between them. This CDR3 is built from 13 residues. CDR1 is MDHEN, CDR2 SYDVKM, per germline. In DNA, the CDR3 is TGTGCCAGCAACCTCGGGGAGACCTGGGTCTACACCTTC. Its translation is CASNLGETWVYTF.

V is TRBV2 and J is TRBJ2-1; 12 positions match TRBD2. This CDR3 has 15 residues. Germline CDR1 SNHLY, CDR2 FYNNEI. The J segment lost 13 bases and the V segment lost 3 bases, leaving 10 bases of the junction unmatched. In DNA, the CDR3 is TGTGCCAGCAGTGAGGCGAGGGCTAGCGGGGGGGGACAGTTCTTC. Its protein product is CASSEARASGGGQFF.

This clone has a single count. The chain combines TRBV27 with TRBJ2-7, with 7 bases aligning to TRBD1. Germline CDR1 is MNHEY and CDR2 is SMNVEV (reference sequence). V was clipped by 0 bases and J by 2 bases; unmatched bases: 4. This CDR3 has 15 amino acids. The CDR3 is CASSLSMGQTYEQYF. The CDR3 nucleotides are TGTGCCAGCAGTTTATCGATGGGACAGACCTACGAGCAGTACTTC.

This rearrangement joins TRBV19 to TRBJ2-1, with 10 bases matching TRBD1. The CDR3 spans 16 residues. Trimming cost V 3 bases and J 8 bases; bases outside gene matches: 10. The germline gives CDR1 LNHDA, CDR2 SQIVND (reference sequence). CDR3 sequence reads: CASSMGVDRGLDEQFF. For the CDR3, the DNA is TGTGCCAGTAGTATGGGCGTAGACAGGGGGCTAGATGAGCAGTTCTTC.